These T cell receptor beta chains were read from a single sample in a study of T cell responses to AZD1222 COVID-19 vaccine. Assay: immunoSEQ multiplex PCR; the TCRdb copy retains only in-frame clones and omits some. The data show 110,000 to 150,000 clones, with 80% to 95% seen just once and about 3% held by the top ten. The sequencing used peripheral blood, collected on day 0 of AZD1222 vaccination. The receptors come from an adult in good health. Each CDR3 is given with its conserved first and last residue. D genes are given only for firm matches. Part of the rows lack a size; the others show once, few, many or a class for expanded clones.

>TRBV9|TRBJ1-1|NA|NA
TGTGCCAGCAGCGTAGCAATGGGAGGCACTGAAGCTTTCTTT
CASSVAMGGTEAFF
>TRBV3-1/TRBV3-2|TRBJ2-3|NA|TRBD2
TGTGCCAGCAGCCAAGATCGATCGGGACTAGCCCAAGATACGCAGTATTTT
CASSQDRSGLAQDTQYF
>TRBV13|TRBJ1-1|NA|TRBD1
TGTGCCAGCAGCTACGACAGGGCACCTGAAGCTTTCTTT
CASSYDRAPEAFF
>TRBV11-2|TRBJ2-3|NA|TRBD1
TGTGCCAGCAGCTTTTGGGACAGGGGTCTAGATACGCAGTATTTT
CASSFWDRGLDTQYF
>TRBV3-1/TRBV3-2|TRBJ2-7|NA|TRBD1
TGTGCCAGCAGCCACACAGGGGGTGAATCCTACGAGCAGTACTTC
CASSHTGGESYEQYF
>TRBV5-1|TRBJ1-4|NA|NA
TGCGCCAGCAGCTTGACCGGGTGGAGTGAAAAACTGTTTTTT
CASSLTGWSEKLFF
>TRBV28|TRBJ2-4|NA|TRBD1
TGTGCCAGCAGTCGGGACAGACTAGCCAAAAACATTCAGTACTTC
CASSRDRLAKNIQYF
>TRBV5-5|TRBJ1-1|NA|NA
TGTGCCAGCAGCTTCGCGGGAGAGAGCACTGAAGCTTTCTTT
CASSFAGESTEAFF
>TRBV18|TRBJ2-1|NA|NA
TGTGCCAGCTCACTAAAGGGGGGAAATGAGCAGTTCTTC
CASSLKGGNEQFF
>TRBV25-1|TRBJ1-1|NA|NA
TGTGCCAGCAGTGAATCCCAGGGCGCCTCCACTGAAGCTTTCTTT
CASSESQGASTEAFF
>TRBV4-3|TRBJ2-7|NA|TRBD2
TGCGCCAGCAGCCAAGGGGAGCGGGAGGGCCTCTACGAGCAGTACTTC
CASSQGEREGLYEQYF
>TRBV11-2|TRBJ1-4|NA|NA
TGTGCCAGCAGCTTAGAGGAGTGGGCCACTAATGAAAAACTGTTTTTT
CASSLEEWATNEKLFF
>TRBV19|TRBJ1-5|NA|TRBD1
TGTGCCAGTCGGGAAAACCGGGACAGGGACCCCTATCAGCCCCAGCATTTT
CASRENRDRDPYQPQHF
>TRBV23-1|TRBJ2-3|NA|TRBD2
TGCGCCAGCAGTCCACGCGGGACTAGCGGGAGGATTAACACAGATACGCAGTATTTT
CASSPRGTSGRINTDTQYF
>TRBV19|TRBJ2-3|NA|NA
TGTGCCAGTAGTATGACACCTCGTGGGTCCCTTGAGGATACGCAGTATTTT
CASSMTPRGSLEDTQYF
>TRBV5-4|TRBJ2-7|NA|TRBD2
TGTGCCAGCAGCTTCGGACTAGCGGATTACGAGCAGTACTTC
CASSFGLADYEQYF
>TRBV10-2|TRBJ2-7|NA|NA
TGCGCCAGCAGTGAGCCCCGACACCTACCCTACGAGCAGTACTTC
CASSEPRHLPYEQYF
>TRBV5-4|TRBJ2-5|NA|NA
TGTGCCAGCAGCTTGGAGCGACTGGGGACCCAGTACTTC
CASSLERLGTQYF
>TRBV30|TRBJ1-1|NA|NA
TGTGCCTGGAGTGTATTAGGGGAGGCCACTGAAGCTTTCTTT
CAWSVLGEATEAFF
>TRBV6-4|TRBJ2-3|NA|NA
TGTGCCAGCAGCATCACCTCAGTGGATACGCAGTATTTT
CASSITSVDTQYF
>TRBV30|TRBJ2-7|NA|NA
TGTGCCTGGAGTGTAACCCCCCTGGAGCAGTACTTC
CAWSVTPLEQYF
>TRBV3-1/TRBV3-2|TRBJ1-4|NA|NA
TGTGCCAGCAGCCAAGCCGACGGGGGCTGGGTCGGAGAAAAACTGTTTTTT
CASSQADGGWVGEKLFF
>TRBV30|TRBJ1-1|NA|TRBD1
TGTGCCTGGAGTGTCCCTCCGACAGGGGGGAACACTGAAGCTTTCTTT
CAWSVPPTGGNTEAFF
>TRBV10-3|TRBJ1-5|NA|NA
TGTGCCATCAGTGAGTCGAATCAGCCCCAGCATTTT
CAISESNQPQHF
>TRBV7-3|TRBJ2-1|NA|TRBD2
TGTGCCAGCAGCCCGACTAGCGGGGCTTACAATGAGCAGTTCTTC
CASSPTSGAYNEQFF
>TRBV30|TRBJ2-1|once|TRBD1
TGTGCCTGGGACCCGGGACAGGACTCTTCGAGGCAGTTCTTC
CAWDPGQDSSRQFF
>TRBV19|TRBJ2-3|NA|TRBD2
TGTGCCAGTAGTACACCGAGCGGGGGGCTGGTGTATACGCAGTATTTT
CASSTPSGGLVYTQYF
>TRBV20-1|TRBJ2-5|NA|NA
TGCAGTGCTAGAGCCTTCGGGACCCAGTACTTC
CSARAFGTQYF
>TRBV11-2|TRBJ2-1|NA|TRBD2
TGTGCCAGCAGCCTGGGACTAGATTGGGGGGATGAGCAGTTCTTC
CASSLGLDWGDEQFF
>TRBV5-1|TRBJ2-3|NA|TRBD1
TGCGCCAGCAGCTTGGCCCCTGGACAGGGAGTGAATACGCAGTATTTT
CASSLAPGQGVNTQYF
>TRBV18|TRBJ1-1|NA|TRBD1
TGTGCCAGCTCACCCGGGGCAGGGGGCGGCACTGAAGCTTTCTTT
CASSPGAGGGTEAFF
>TRBV11-2|TRBJ2-2|few|NA
TGTGCCAGCAGCTTAGGACAGAACACCGGGGAGCTGTTTTTT
CASSLGQNTGELFF
>TRBV27|TRBJ2-7|once|NA
TGTGCCAGCAGTTTCCGGGTTCGGGGCTACGAGCAGTACTTC
CASSFRVRGYEQYF
>TRBV10-3|TRBJ1-1|NA|NA
TGTGCCATCAGTGAGTCGAAGAGGGGCGGGGAGGGCACTGAAGCTTTCTTT
CAISESKRGGEGTEAFF
>TRBV27|TRBJ2-4|NA|TRBD1
TGTGCCAGCAGTCTCAGGGGACAGGCTGGGGGTTTAGCCAAAAACATTCAGTACTTC
CASSLRGQAGGLAKNIQYF
>TRBV19|TRBJ2-1|NA|NA
TGTGCCAGTAGTATTGTCGCTAGCAGGTCCTACAATGAGCAGTTCTTC
CASSIVASRSYNEQFF
>TRBV6-6|TRBJ2-3|NA|NA
TGTGCCAGCGGCCCGGGACCCCCCGGAACGCAGTATTTT
CASGPGPPGTQYF
>TRBV6-4|TRBJ2-2|NA|NA
TGTGCCAGCAGTGACCGAGGGGGGGCGAACACCGGGGAGCTGTTTTTT
CASSDRGGANTGELFF
>TRBV9|TRBJ2-1|NA|TRBD2
TGTGCCAGCAGCGAGGGACTAGCGGGAGGCCCCACATACAATGAGCAGTTCTTC
CASSEGLAGGPTYNEQFF
>TRBV10-3|TRBJ1-5|NA|TRBD1
TGTGCCATCAGTTCGACAGGGGACAATCAGCCCCAGCATTTT
CAISSTGDNQPQHF
>TRBV6-4|TRBJ2-6|NA|NA
TGTGCCAGCAGTGCGGTCTCTGGGGCCAACGTCCTGACTTTC
CASSAVSGANVLTF
>TRBV11-2|TRBJ2-1|NA|NA
TGTGCCAGCAGCTTAGATCGAGCGGGTGAGCAGTTCTTC
CASSLDRAGEQFF
>TRBV12-2|TRBJ1-5|few|NA
TGTGCAAGTCGCTTAGCGCACAGTAGCAATCAGCCCCAGCATTTT
CASRLAHSSNQPQHF
>TRBV11-3|TRBJ2-1|NA|TRBD1
TGTGCCAGCAGCCCCGGGACAGGCTCCTACAATGAGCAGTTCTTC
CASSPGTGSYNEQFF
>TRBV11-1|TRBJ2-1|NA|TRBD1
TGTGCCAGCAGCCTCCGGACAGGGAAGGAGGGCAATGAGCAGTTCTTC
CASSLRTGKEGNEQFF
>TRBV4-3|TRBJ2-1|NA|TRBD1
TGCGCCAGCAGCCAGGGTGGGACAGGGCCCACCAATGAGCAGTTCTTC
CASSQGGTGPTNEQFF